A single T cell receptor beta chain is shown here with its context. This record comes from a study of blood T cell repertoires in COVID-19. Study as a whole: Samples came from the United States, Italy and Spain, spanning acute and convalescent COVID-19. The analysed material was cDNA or gDNA that came from T cells, B-cell-depleted T cells, or PBMCs.

The V gene end was trimmed by 6 bases and the J gene end by 4 bases; junction bases not matched to a gene: 5. Germline-derived CDR1 and CDR2 are LNHDA and SQIVND (reference sequence). CDR3 length: 14 residues. Original handling: The authors estimated nucleated cell counts from reference gene primer amplification. Sequencing was performed with immunoSEQ multiplex PCR; in TCRdb, only in-frame clones are kept and a portion is missing. The V and J calls and clone size come from that table; D and trimming were worked out from the DNA. Of roughly 150,000 clones listed, about four fifths were seen once; the top ten hold around 2.1%.

Sequenced: peripheral blood. The receptor was derived from a woman aged 80 or older with acute or convalescent COVID-19. V usage is TRBV19 and J usage is TRBJ1-3; 8 bases match TRBD1. The CDR3 reads CASSLGQVGNTIYF. In DNA form, the CDR3 reads TGTGCCAGTAGCTTGGGACAGGTCGGAAACACCATATATTTT.